This TCR beta chain was recovered during a study of shared clonotypes between healthy human individuals. Looking at the study overall: Those who served as donors were a couple of women and a few men between the ages of 18 and 49.

Clones were read by immunoSEQ multiplex PCR, and TCRdb kept only the in-frame ones, dropping some. The table shows roughly 2.1 million clones, with about 93% occurring only once. V trimming: 6 bases; J trimming: 4 bases; junction bases outside the gene matches: 6. CDR1 is LNHNV and CDR2 is YYDKDF in the germline V gene (reference sequence). This CDR3 has 15 amino acids. CD8 cells classed as naive were CD45RO-negative and positively selected for CCR7, excluding terminally differentiated effector memory CD45RA+ cells. Material: naive CD8+ T cells from PBMCs. The chain couples TRBV15 to TRBJ2-3, with 11 bases lining up with TRBD1. The receptor was derived from a man between 18 and 35 years old in good health. Some clones in this sample may be carry-over from other donors' samples. CDR3 protein: CATSMGQGVADTQYF. The DNA for the CDR3 is TGTGCCACCAGTATGGGACAGGGGGTCGCAGATACGCAGTATTTT. Filled out from reference TRBV15 and TRBJ2-3, the complete variable domain reads DAMVIQNPRYQVTQFGKPVTLSCSQTLNHNVMYWYQQKSSQAPKLLFHYYDKDFNNEADTPDNFQSRRPNTSFCFLDIRSPGLGDTAMYLCATSMGQGVADTQYFGPGTRLTVL.